A selection of T cell receptor beta chains follows, all from one sample in a study of cytomegalovirus exposure and HLA in healthy donors. Some clones are missing from TCRdb's copy, which holds only in-frame ones; the method was immunoSEQ multiplex PCR. The sample includes 120,000 or so clones, 80% to 90% of them seen just once. The source material was PBMCs. The receptors stem from a woman between 18 and 29 years old in good health and CMV-seronegative. The CDR3 runs from the conserved cysteine through the conserved F or W. D genes are given only for firm matches. The listing skips clone size in some rows; elsewhere it reads once, few, many or a size class.

V	D	size	J	length	CDR3	DNA
TRBV30	-	-	TRBJ1-6	12	CAWSPGRSPLHF	TGTGCCTGGAGTCCGGGGAGGTCACCCCTCCACTTT
TRBV6-1	-	-	TRBJ1-2	13	CASNPVRVPGYTF	TGTGCCAGCAACCCCGTACGGGTACCGGGCTACACCTTC
TRBV5-1	TRBD1	once	TRBJ1-1	16	CASSLAAGGLNTEAFF	TGCGCCAGCAGCTTGGCGGCAGGGGGGCTAAACACTGAAGCTTTCTTT
TRBV28	TRBD1	-	TRBJ1-6	15	CASSPIDRDNSPLHF	TGTGCCAGCAGTCCTATCGACAGGGATAATTCACCCCTCCACTTT
TRBV6-4	TRBD2	-	TRBJ2-1	15	CASSVLAGDYNEQFF	TGTGCCAGCAGTGTCTTAGCGGGGGATTACAATGAGCAGTTCTTC
TRBV5-4	-	-	TRBJ2-1	13	CASSLAGSNEQFF	TGTGCCAGCAGCTTGGCTGGGAGCAATGAGCAGTTCTTC
TRBV28	-	few	TRBJ2-7	11	CASSSNYEQYF	TGTGCCAGCAGTTCCAACTACGAGCAGTACTTC
TRBV6-1	TRBD1	-	TRBJ2-5	16	CASSERLWTGVETQYF	TGTGCCAGCAGTGAACGCCTATGGACAGGGGTGGAGACCCAGTACTTC
TRBV9	-	-	TRBJ1-1	14	CASSVIQAGTEAFF	TGTGCCAGCAGCGTGATTCAAGCCGGGACTGAAGCTTTCTTT
TRBV6-1	-	-	TRBJ2-1	15	CASSRAFLTYNEQFF	TGTGCCAGCAGTCGCGCCTTCCTCACCTACAATGAGCAGTTCTTC
TRBV28	-	once	TRBJ1-5	14	CASSQLDSYQPQHF	TGTGCCAGCAGTCAACTGGACAGTTATCAGCCCCAGCATTTT
TRBV28	-	once	TRBJ2-1	14	CASRPRGSYNEQFF	TGTGCCAGCAGACCACGGGGGTCCTACAATGAGCAGTTCTTC
TRBV15	-	-	TRBJ2-7	15	CATSRDSLVAHEQYF	TGTGCCACCAGCAGAGACAGCCTAGTGGCCCACGAGCAGTACTTC
TRBV2	-	-	TRBJ1-2	12	CASSQGTYGYTF	TGTGCCAGCAGCCAGGGGACCTATGGCTACACCTTC
TRBV5-1	-	-	TRBJ2-3	15	CASSGQGYSTDTQYF	TGCGCCAGCAGTGGGCAGGGGTATAGCACAGATACGCAGTATTTT
TRBV5-4	TRBD2	-	TRBJ2-7	16	CASSSGTSGSAGEQYF	TGTGCCAGCAGCTCGGGGACTAGCGGGAGCGCTGGCGAGCAGTACTTC
TRBV6-5	-	-	TRBJ2-3	14	CASKPRVARDTQYF	TGTGCCAGCAAACCCAGGGTAGCTCGGGATACGCAGTATTTT
TRBV5-4	TRBD2	-	TRBJ2-1	14	CASSLELAGVEQFF	TGTGCCAGCAGCTTGGAACTAGCGGGAGTTGAGCAGTTCTTC
TRBV10-3	TRBD1	-	TRBJ2-1	15	CAISFPGQGYNEQFF	TGTGCCATCAGTTTTCCGGGACAGGGTTACAATGAGCAGTTCTTC
TRBV28	-	once	TRBJ1-2	14	CATLPLADNYGYTF	TGTGCCACCTTACCCCTGGCGGATAACTATGGCTACACCTTC
TRBV5-4	-	-	TRBJ1-1	13	CASTKDSLTEAFF	TGTGCCAGTACTAAAGACAGTCTCACTGAAGCTTTCTTT
TRBV29-1	-	-	TRBJ2-1	13	CSVEDFHNNEQFF	TGCAGCGTTGAAGATTTCCACAACAATGAGCAGTTCTTC
TRBV11-2	TRBD2	-	TRBJ2-1	15	CASLPGGASYNEQFF	TGTGCCAGCCTCCCCGGGGGGGCCTCCTACAATGAGCAGTTCTTC
TRBV11-2	TRBD2	-	TRBJ2-7	16	CASSSISGLVSYEQYF	TGTGCCAGCAGCTCAATCTCCGGACTAGTCTCCTACGAGCAGTACTTC
TRBV18	TRBD1	-	TRBJ2-7	16	CASSPFQSQGPGEQYF	TGTGCCAGCTCACCCTTCCAATCACAGGGGCCCGGCGAGCAGTACTTC
TRBV10-1	-	-	TRBJ1-5	15	CASSESCQSNQPQHF	TGCGCCAGCAGTGAGTCGTGCCAGAGCAATCAGCCCCAGCATTTT
TRBV19	TRBD2	-	TRBJ2-5	18	CASSIAASGGLGQETQYF	TGTGCCAGTAGTATCGCGGCTAGCGGGGGGCTGGGCCAAGAGACCCAGTACTTC
TRBV5-5	-	once	TRBJ1-6	15	CASSLTQGNNSPLHF	TGTGCCAGCAGCTTGACGCAGGGAAATAATTCACCCCTCCACTTT
TRBV11-3	TRBD2	-	TRBJ2-5	13	CASSPRGAETQYF	TGTGCCAGCAGCCCGCGGGGGGCAGAGACCCAGTACTTC
TRBV10-3	-	-	TRBJ2-7	13	CAIKRPSEDEQYF	TGTGCCATCAAAAGGCCTAGCGAGGACGAGCAGTACTTC
TRBV28	-	-	TRBJ1-2	11	CASSRNYGYTF	TGTGCCAGCAGTCGTAACTATGGCTACACCTTC
TRBV6-1	TRBD2	-	TRBJ2-5	15	CATLSGGGRQETQYF	TGTGCCACCCTCTCTGGCGGGGGACGACAAGAGACCCAGTACTTC
TRBV4-1	-	-	TRBJ2-2	16	CASSQETGANTGELFF	TGCGCCAGCAGCCAAGAAACAGGAGCGAACACCGGGGAGCTGTTTTTT
TRBV2	-	-	TRBJ2-7	15	CASSVFETNQYEQYF	TGTGCCAGCAGTGTCTTCGAGACAAACCAATACGAGCAGTACTTC
TRBV18	-	-	TRBJ2-2	15	CASSPYRENTGELFF	TGTGCCAGCTCACCATACAGGGAAAACACCGGGGAGCTGTTTTTT